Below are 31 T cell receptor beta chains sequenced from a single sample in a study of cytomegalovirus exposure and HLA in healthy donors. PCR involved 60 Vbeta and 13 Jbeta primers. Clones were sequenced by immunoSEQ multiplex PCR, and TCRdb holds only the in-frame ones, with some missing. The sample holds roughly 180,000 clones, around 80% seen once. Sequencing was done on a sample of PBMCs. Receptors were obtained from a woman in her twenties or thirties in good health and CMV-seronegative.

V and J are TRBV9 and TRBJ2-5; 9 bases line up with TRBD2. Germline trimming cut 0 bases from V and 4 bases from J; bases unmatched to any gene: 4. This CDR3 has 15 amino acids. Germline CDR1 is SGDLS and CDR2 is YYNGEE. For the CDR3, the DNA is TGTGCCAGCAGCGTAGTCGGCGGGGGGGCAGAGACCCAGTACTTC. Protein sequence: CASSVVGGGAETQYF.

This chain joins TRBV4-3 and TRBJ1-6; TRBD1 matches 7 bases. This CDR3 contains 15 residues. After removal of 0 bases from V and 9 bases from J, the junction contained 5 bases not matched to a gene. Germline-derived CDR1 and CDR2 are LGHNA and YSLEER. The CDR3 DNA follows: TGCGCCAGCAGCCAAGATTGGCAGGGGGGTTCACCCCTCCACTTT. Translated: CASSQDWQGGSPLHF.

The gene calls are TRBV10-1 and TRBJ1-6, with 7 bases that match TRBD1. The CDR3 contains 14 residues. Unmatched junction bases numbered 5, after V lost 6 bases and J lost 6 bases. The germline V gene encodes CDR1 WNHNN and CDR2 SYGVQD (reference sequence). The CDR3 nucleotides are TGCGCCAGCAGCTCCGGGACAGTTAATTCACCCCTCCACTTT. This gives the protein CASSSGTVNSPLHF.

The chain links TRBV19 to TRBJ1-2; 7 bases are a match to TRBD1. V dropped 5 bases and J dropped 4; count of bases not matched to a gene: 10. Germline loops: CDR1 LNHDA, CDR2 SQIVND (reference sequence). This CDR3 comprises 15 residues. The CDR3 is CASSSQGDGSYGYTF. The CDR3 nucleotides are TGTGCCAGTAGTTCTCAGGGGGACGGATCCTATGGCTACACCTTC.

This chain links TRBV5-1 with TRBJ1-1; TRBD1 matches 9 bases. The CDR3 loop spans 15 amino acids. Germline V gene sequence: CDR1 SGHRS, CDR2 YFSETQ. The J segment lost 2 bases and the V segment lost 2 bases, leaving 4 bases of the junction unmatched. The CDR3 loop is CASSFGQGRNTEAFF. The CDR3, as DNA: TGCGCCAGCAGCTTCGGACAGGGGAGAAACACTGAAGCTTTCTTT.

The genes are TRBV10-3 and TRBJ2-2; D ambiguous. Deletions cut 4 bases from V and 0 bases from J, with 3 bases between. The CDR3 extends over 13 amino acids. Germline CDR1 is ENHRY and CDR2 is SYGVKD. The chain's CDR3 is CAISATNTGELFF. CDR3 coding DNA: TGTGCCATCAGTGCTACGAACACCGGGGAGCTGTTTTTT.

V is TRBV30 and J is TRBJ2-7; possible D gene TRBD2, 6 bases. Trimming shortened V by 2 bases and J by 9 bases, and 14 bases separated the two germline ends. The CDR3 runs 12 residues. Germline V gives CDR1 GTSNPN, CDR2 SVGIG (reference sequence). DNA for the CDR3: TGTGCCTGGAGTATGCTCCCCGGGGGGCAGTACTTC. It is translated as CAWSMLPGGQYF.

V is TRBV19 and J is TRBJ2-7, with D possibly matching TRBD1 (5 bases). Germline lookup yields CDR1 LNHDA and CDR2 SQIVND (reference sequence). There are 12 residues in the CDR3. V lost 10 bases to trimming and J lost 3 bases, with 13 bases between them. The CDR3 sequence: CATADSLYEQYF. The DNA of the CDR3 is TGTGCCACCGCCGACAGTCTCTACGAGCAGTACTTC.

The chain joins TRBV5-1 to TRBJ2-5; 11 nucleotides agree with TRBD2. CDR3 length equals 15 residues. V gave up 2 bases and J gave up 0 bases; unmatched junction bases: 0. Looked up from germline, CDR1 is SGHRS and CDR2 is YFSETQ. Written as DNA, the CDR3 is TGCGCCAGCAGCTTACTAGCGGGGGACCAAGAGACCCAGTACTTC. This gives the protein CASSLLAGDQETQYF.

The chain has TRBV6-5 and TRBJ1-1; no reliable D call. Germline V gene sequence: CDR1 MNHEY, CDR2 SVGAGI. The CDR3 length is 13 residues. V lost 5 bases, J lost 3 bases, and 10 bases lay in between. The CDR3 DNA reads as TGTGCCAGCAGTCGAGAGGAATACACTGAAGCTTTCTTT. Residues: CASSREEYTEAFF.

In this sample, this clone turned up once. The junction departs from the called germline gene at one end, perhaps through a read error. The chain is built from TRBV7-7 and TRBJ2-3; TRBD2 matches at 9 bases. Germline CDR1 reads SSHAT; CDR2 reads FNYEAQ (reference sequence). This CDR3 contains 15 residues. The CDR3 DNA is TGTGCTAGCAGCTTAGAGGCGGGAGGGCTTTACACGCAGTATTTT. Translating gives CASSLEAGGLYTQYF.

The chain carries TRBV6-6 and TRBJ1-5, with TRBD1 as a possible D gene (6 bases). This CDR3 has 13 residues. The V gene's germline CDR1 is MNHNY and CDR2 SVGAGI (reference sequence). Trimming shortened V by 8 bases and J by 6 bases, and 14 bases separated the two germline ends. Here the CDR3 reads CASGGGKGQPQHF. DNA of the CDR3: TGTGCCAGCGGGGGGGGCAAGGGTCAGCCCCAGCATTTT.

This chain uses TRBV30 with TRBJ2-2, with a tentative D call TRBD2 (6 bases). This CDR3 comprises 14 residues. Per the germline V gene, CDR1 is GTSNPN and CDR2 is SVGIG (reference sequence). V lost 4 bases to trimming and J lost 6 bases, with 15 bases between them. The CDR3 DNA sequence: TGTGCCTGGACCAGAGCACGGGGGTCCGGGGAGCTGTTTTTT. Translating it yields CAWTRARGSGELFF.

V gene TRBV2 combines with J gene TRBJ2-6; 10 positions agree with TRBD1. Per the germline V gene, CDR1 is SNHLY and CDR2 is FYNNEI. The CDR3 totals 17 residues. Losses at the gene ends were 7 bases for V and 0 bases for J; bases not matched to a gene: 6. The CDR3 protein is CASTRDRGPSGANVLTF. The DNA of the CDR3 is TGTGCCAGCACTAGGGACAGGGGCCCCTCTGGGGCCAACGTCCTGACTTTC.

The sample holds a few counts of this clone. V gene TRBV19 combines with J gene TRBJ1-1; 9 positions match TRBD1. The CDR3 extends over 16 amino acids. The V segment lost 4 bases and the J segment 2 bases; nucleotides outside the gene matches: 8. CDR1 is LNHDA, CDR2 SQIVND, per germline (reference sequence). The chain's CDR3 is CASSTQTGGGNTEAFF. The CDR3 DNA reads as TGTGCCAGTAGTACGCAGACAGGGGGAGGAAACACTGAAGCTTTCTTT. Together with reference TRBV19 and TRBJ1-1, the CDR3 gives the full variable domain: DGGITQSPKYLFRKEGQNVTLSCEQNLNHDAMYWYRQDPGQGLRLIYYSQIVNDFQKGDIAEGYSVSREKKESFPLTVTSAQKNPTAFYLCASSTQTGGGNTEAFFGQGTRLTVV.

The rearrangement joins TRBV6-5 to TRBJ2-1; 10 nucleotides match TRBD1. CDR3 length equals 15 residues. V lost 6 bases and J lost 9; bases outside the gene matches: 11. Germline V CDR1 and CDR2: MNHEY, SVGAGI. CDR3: CASRRGDRGRGEQFF. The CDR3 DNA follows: TGTGCCAGCAGGCGAGGGGACAGGGGCAGGGGTGAGCAGTTCTTC.

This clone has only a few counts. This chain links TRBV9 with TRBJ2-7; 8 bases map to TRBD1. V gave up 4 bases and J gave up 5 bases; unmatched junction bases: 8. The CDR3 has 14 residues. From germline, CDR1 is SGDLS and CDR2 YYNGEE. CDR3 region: CASSLSGQGHEQYF. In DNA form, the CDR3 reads TGTGCCAGCAGCTTATCCGGACAGGGTCACGAGCAGTACTTC.

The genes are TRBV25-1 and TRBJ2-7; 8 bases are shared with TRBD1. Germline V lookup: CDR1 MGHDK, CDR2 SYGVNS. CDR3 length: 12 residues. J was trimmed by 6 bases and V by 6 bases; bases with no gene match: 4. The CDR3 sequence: CASSRGRGEQYF. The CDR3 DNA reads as TGTGCCAGCAGCAGGGGGCGGGGCGAGCAGTACTTC.

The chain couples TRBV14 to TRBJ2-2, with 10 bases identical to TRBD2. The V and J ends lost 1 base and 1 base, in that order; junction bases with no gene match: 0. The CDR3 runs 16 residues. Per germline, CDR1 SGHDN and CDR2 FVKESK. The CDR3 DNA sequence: TGTGCCAGCAGCCAAGGACTAGCGGGGAACACCGGGGAGCTGTTTTTT. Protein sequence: CASSQGLAGNTGELFF. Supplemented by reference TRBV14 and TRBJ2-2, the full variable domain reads EAGVTQFPSHSVIEKGQTVTLRCDPISGHDNLYWYRRVMGKEIKFLLHFVKESKQDESGMPNNRFLAERTGGTYSTLKVQPAELEDSGVYFCASSQGLAGNTGELFFGEGSRLTVL.

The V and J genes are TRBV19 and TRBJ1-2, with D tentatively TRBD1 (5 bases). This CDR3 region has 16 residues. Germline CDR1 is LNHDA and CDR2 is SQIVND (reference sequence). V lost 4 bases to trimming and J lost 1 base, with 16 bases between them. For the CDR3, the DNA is TGTGCCAGTAGTAATCCAGGGTGGGAGGGTAACTATGGCTACACCTTC. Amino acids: CASSNPGWEGNYGYTF.

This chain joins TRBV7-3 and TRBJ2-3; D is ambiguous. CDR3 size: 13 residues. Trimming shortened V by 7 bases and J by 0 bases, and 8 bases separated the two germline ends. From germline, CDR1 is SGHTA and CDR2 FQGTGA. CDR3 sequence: CASKLTSTDTQYF. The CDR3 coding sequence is TGTGCCAGCAAGTTGACTAGCACAGATACGCAGTATTTT.

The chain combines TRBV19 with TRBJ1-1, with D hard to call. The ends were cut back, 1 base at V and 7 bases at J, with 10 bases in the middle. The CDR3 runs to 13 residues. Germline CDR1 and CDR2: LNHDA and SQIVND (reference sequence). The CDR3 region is CASSIGPGSEAFF. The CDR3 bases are TGTGCCAGTAGTATAGGTCCGGGGAGTGAAGCTTTCTTT.

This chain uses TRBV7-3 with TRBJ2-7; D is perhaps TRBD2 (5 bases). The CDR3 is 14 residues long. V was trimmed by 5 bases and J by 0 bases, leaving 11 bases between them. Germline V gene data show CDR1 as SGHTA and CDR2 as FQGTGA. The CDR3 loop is CASSPSGNSYEQYF. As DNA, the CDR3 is TGTGCCAGCAGCCCGAGCGGAAACTCCTACGAGCAGTACTTC. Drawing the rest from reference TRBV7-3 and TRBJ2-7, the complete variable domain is GAGVSQTPSNKVTEKGKYVELRCDPISGHTALYWYRQSLGQGPEFLIYFQGTGAADDSGLPNDRFFAVRPEGSVSTLKIQRTERGDSAVYLCASSPSGNSYEQYFGPGTRLTVT.

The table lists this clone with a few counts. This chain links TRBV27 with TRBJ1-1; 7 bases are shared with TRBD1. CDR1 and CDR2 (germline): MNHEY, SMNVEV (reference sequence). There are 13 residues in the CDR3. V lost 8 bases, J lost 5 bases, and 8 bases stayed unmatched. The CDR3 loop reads CASHSQGVTEAFF. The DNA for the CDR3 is TGTGCCAGCCATTCGCAGGGGGTTACTGAAGCTTTCTTT.

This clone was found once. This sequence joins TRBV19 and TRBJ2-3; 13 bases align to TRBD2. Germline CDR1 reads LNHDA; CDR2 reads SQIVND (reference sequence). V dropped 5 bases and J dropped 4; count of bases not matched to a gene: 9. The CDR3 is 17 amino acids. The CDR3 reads CASSFPTSGGPSDTQYF. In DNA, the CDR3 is TGTGCCAGTAGTTTCCCGACTAGCGGGGGGCCTTCAGATACGCAGTATTTT.

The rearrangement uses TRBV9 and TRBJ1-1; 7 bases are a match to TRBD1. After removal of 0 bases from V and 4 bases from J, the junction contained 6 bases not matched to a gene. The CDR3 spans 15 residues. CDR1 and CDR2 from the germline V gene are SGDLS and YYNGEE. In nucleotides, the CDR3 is TGTGCCAGCAGCGTAGACCCGACAGGGACCACTGAAGCTTTCTTT. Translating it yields CASSVDPTGTTEAFF.

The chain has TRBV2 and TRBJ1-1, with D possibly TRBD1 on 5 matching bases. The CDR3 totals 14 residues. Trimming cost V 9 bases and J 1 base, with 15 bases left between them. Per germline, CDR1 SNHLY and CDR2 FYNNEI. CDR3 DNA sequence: TGTGCCAGTAGAAGTGAGCAGGGGAACACTGAAGCTTTCTTT. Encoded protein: CASRSEQGNTEAFF.

The CDR3 is CASSFDGQGPTGELFF. CDR3 nucleotide sequence: TGCGCCAGCAGCTTTGATGGACAGGGGCCCACCGGGGAGCTGTTTTTT. J is TRBJ2-2 and V is TRBV5-1; TRBD1 matches 9 bases. Germline assignment: CDR1 SGHRS and CDR2 YFSETQ. V was clipped by 2 bases and J by 4 bases; unmatched bases: 6. This CDR3 has 16 amino acids.

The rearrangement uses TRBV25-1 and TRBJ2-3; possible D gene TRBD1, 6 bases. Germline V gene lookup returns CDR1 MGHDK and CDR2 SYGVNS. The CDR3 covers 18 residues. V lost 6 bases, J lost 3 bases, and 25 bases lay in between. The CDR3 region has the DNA TGTGCCAGCAGCGCCCACCAGGGAACAGGGCGAAGGACAGATACGCAGTATTTT. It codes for CASSAHQGTGRRTDTQYF. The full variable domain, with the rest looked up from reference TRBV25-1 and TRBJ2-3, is EADIYQTPRYLVIGTGKKITLECSQTMGHDKMYWYQQDPGMELHLIHYSYGVNSTEKGDLSSESTVSRIRTEHFPLTLESARPSHTSQYLCASSAHQGTGRRTDTQYFGPGTRLTVL.

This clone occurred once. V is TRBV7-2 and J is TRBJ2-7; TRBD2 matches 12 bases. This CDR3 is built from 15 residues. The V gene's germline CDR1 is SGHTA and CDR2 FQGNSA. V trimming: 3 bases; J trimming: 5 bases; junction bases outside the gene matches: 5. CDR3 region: CASSFLAGGHNEQYF. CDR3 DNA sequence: TGTGCCAGCAGCTTTCTAGCGGGGGGGCACAACGAGCAGTACTTC.

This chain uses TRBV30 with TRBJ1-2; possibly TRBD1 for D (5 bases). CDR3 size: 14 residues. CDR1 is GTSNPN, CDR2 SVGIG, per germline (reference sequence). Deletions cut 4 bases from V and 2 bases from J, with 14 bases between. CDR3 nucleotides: TGTGCCTGGATAGAAAAGGGGCTAAACTATGGCTACACCTTC. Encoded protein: CAWIEKGLNYGYTF. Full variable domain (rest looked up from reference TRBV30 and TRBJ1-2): SQTIHQWPATLVQPVGSPLSLECTVEGTSNPNLYWYRQAAGRGLQLLFYSVGIGQISSEVPQNLSASRPQDRQFILSSKKLLLSDSGFYLCAWIEKGLNYGYTFGSGTRLTVV.